The 9 T cell receptor beta chains reported below all come from one sample, sequenced in a study of control samples from healthy donors and cancer patients. Using immunoSEQ multiplex PCR, the repertoire was profiled, and TCRdb retains in-frame clones only, with some absent. This sample has about 55,000 clones, with 95% to 97% found just once. Sequencing was carried out using blood. All receptors come from a young woman in good health.

The chain has TRBV3-1 (or the pseudogene TRBV3-2) and TRBJ2-1; 10 bases are shared with TRBD2. The ends lost 1 base at V and 6 bases at J; junction bases unmatched: 0. Germline assignment: CDR1 LGHDT and CDR2 YNNKEL (reference sequence). The CDR3 is made up of 14 amino acids. For the CDR3, the DNA is TGTGCCAGCAGCCAAGTAGCGGGGGGCAATGAGCAGTTCTTC. Protein product: CASSQVAGGNEQFF.

There are a few counts of this clone. The V and J genes are TRBV19 and TRBJ2-1, with 7 bases aligning to TRBD2. Per the germline V gene, CDR1 is LNHDA and CDR2 is SQIVND (reference sequence). This CDR3 spans 13 amino acids. V was pared by 5 bases and J by 9 bases, with 7 bases of the junction left unmatched. The CDR3 nucleotides are TGTGCCAGTAGTCGGACTAGTGGTGGTGAGCAGTTCTTC. It encodes CASSRTSGGEQFF.

The gene calls are TRBV2 and TRBJ1-5; D is undetermined. The germline CDR1 and CDR2 sequences are SNHLY and FYNNEI. The CDR3 is 14 residues long. V dropped 3 bases and J dropped 1 base, with 7 bases sitting between them. The DNA of the CDR3 is TGTGCCAGCAGTGATCCGGGAAGCAATCAGCCCCAGCATTTT. It specifies CASSDPGSNQPQHF.

V and J are TRBV3-1 (or the pseudogene TRBV3-2) and TRBJ2-7; 7 positions match TRBD1. The V segment lost 1 base and the J segment 3 bases; nucleotides outside the gene matches: 3. Germline V gene data show CDR1 as LGHDT and CDR2 as YNNKEL (reference sequence). The CDR3 loop spans 14 amino acids. Here the CDR3 DNA reads TGTGCCAGCAGCCAAGGGGACAGCAACTACGAGCAGTACTTC. As protein: CASSQGDSNYEQYF.

The chain carries TRBV18 and TRBJ1-4; the match to TRBD1 covers 8 bases. The J segment lost 1 base and the V segment lost 2 bases, leaving 21 bases of the junction unmatched. Germline CDR1 KGHSH, CDR2 LQKENI. This CDR3 region has 22 residues. DNA for the CDR3: TGTGCCAGCTCACCAAGTGGGGTTCTGACCCAGGGGGCAAAGGAAACTAATGAAAAACTGTTTTTT. Translation: CASSPSGVLTQGAKETNEKLFF.

The chain carries TRBV10-3 and TRBJ2-3; no firm D call. This CDR3 has 11 amino acids. Trimming took 0 bases from V and 5 from J, leaving 0 bases between them. In germline, CDR1 is ENHRY, CDR2 SYGVKD. The CDR3 spells CAISESDTQYF. The CDR3 DNA is TGTGCCATCAGTGAGTCAGATACGCAGTATTTT.

The genes are TRBV28 and TRBJ1-2, with a possible D match to TRBD1 (5 bases). The CDR3 runs 14 residues. V lost 3 bases to trimming and J lost 7 bases, with 15 bases between them. In germline, CDR1 is MDHEN, CDR2 SYDVKM. The CDR3 DNA reads TGTGCCAGCAGTTTGAGTCTGGGGGGGTTTGGCTACACCTTC. Its protein product is CASSLSLGGFGYTF.

The chain has TRBV4-1 and TRBJ2-2; 7 bases are shared with TRBD2. The V segment lost 1 base and the J segment 5 bases; nucleotides outside the gene matches: 4. The germline CDR1 and CDR2 sequences are MGHRA and YSYEKL. This CDR3 comprises 15 residues. The CDR3 loop reads CASSQVWGGTGELFF. Written as DNA, the CDR3 is TGCGCCAGCAGCCAAGTATGGGGGGGGACCGGGGAGCTGTTTTTT.

This chain connects TRBV30 to TRBJ2-6; TRBD2 is a possible D gene (7 bases). The V and J ends lost 0 bases and 1 base respectively, with 10 bases between them. This CDR3 has 16 amino acids. Germline CDR1 and CDR2: GTSNPN and SVGIG (reference sequence). CDR3 in amino acids: CAWSVGGVSGANVLTF. The DNA of the CDR3 is TGTGCCTGGAGTGTAGGGGGGGTTTCTGGGGCCAACGTCCTGACTTTC.